This T cell receptor beta chain emerged from a study of cytomegalovirus exposure and HLA in healthy donors. The PCR had 60 Vbeta and 13 Jbeta primers. Libraries were prepared by immunoSEQ multiplex PCR; TCRdb keeps only in-frame clonotypes and omits some of them. Altogether approximately 73,000 clones are present, 79% being singletons, with the ten largest covering about 22%. Germline V gene lookup returns CDR1 MNHNS and CDR2 SASEGT. The CDR3 is made up of 13 amino acids. The germline V and J ends were trimmed by 4 bases and 1 base, with 7 bases remaining between them. The TCR was taken from a woman aged 40-49 years in good health and CMV-seropositive. Sequenced sample: PBMCs. The V and J genes are TRBV6-1 and TRBJ1-1, with a weak D call TRBD1 (5 bases). CDR3 region: CASSVTANTEAFF. CDR3 coding DNA: TGTGCCAGCAGTGTGACAGCGAACACTGAAGCTTTCTTT.